Each of the 8 T cell receptor beta chains below was sequenced from the same sample in a study of cytomegalovirus exposure and HLA in healthy donors (dated by TCRdb to about 2017). Library construction relied on the immunoSEQ multiplex PCR assay. For the multiplex PCR, a mixture combining 60 forward primers for TCR Vbeta segments and 13 reverse primers for TCR Jbeta segments was used. The table was pulled from immuneACCESS by TCRdb, which kept in-frame rearrangements only. Such tables lose some clones; where checked, under half of the loss comes from unresolved V genes, and the rest has no known cause. Recorded for this sample are 81,000 or so clones; just over 75% of them occurred a single time. Roughly 3% of the sample lies in the top ten. Source material: PBMCs. The receptors here all came from a man aged 45-60 years in good health and CMV-seropositive.

This clone showed up just once. Sequence at one end of the junction differs from germline and may be a read error. This chain connects TRBV7-9 to TRBJ1-2; 10 bases agree with TRBD1. The CDR3 is 16 residues long. Germline V CDR1 and CDR2: SEHNR, FQNEAQ (reference sequence). The CDR3, as DNA: TGTTCCAGCAGCTTAGCTGCGGGACAGGGGAGTAGTGGCTACACCTTC. It translates to CSSSLAAGQGSSGYTF.

This chain links TRBV7-9 with TRBJ2-4; D unresolved. Germline CDR1 is SEHNR and CDR2 is FQNEAQ (reference sequence). This CDR3 is 16 amino acids long. Trimming stripped 5 bases from V and 0 bases from J, with 14 bases between. This chain's CDR3 is CASSAQQTLAKNIQYF. The CDR3 coding sequence is TGTGCCAGCAGCGCTCAACAGACCCTAGCCAAAAACATTCAGTACTTC.

The V gene is TRBV9, the J gene TRBJ2-1; 12 nucleotides agree with TRBD2. This CDR3 contains 16 residues. Germline CDR1 reads SGDLS; CDR2 reads YYNGEE. Unmatched junction bases numbered 12, after V lost 6 bases and J lost 8 bases. CDR3 region: CASNDLRTSGTDEQFF. In DNA, the CDR3 is TGTGCCAGCAACGATCTACGGACTAGCGGGACCGATGAGCAGTTCTTC.

CDR3 sequence reads: CASSIQGYNEQFF. The CDR3 DNA reads TGTGCCAGCTCGATACAGGGGTACAATGAGCAGTTCTTC. This sequence joins TRBV18 and TRBJ2-1; TRBD1 matches 7 bases. J gave up 4 bases and V 6 bases, and 3 bases lay outside the gene matches. The CDR3 is 13 amino acids. CDR1 and CDR2 (germline): KGHSH, LQKENI.

Regarding this clone: At one of its ends the junction is not consistent with the germline gene, which may arise from a read error. V usage is TRBV30 and J usage is TRBJ2-6; D may be TRBD2 (6 bases). The germline V gene has CDR1 GTSNPN and CDR2 SVGIG (reference sequence). This CDR3 comprises 16 residues. This CDR3 reads CAWTGSGSSGANGLTF. The CDR3 DNA is TGTGCCTGGACGGGTAGCGGTAGCTCTGGGGCCAACGGCCTGACTTTC. Based on the CDR3 plus reference TRBV30 and TRBJ2-6, the full variable domain is SQTIHQWPATLVQPVGSPLSLECTVEGTSNPNLYWYRQAAGRGLQLLFYSVGIGQISSEVPQNLSASRPQDRQFILSSKKLLLSDSGFYLCAWTGSGSSGANGLTFGAGSRLTVL.

The rearrangement links TRBV19 to TRBJ2-1, with 8 bases that match TRBD2. Germline V gene sequence: CDR1 LNHDA, CDR2 SQIVND (reference sequence). CDR3 size: 13 residues. The trim removed 8 bases at V and 7 bases at J, leaving 7 bases unmatched. In nucleotides, the CDR3 is TGTGCCAGTCGGCGGGGGGCCGGGAATGAGCAGTTCTTC. Its protein is CASRRGAGNEQFF.

This chain uses TRBV25-1 with TRBJ1-4, with D possibly TRBD1 on 5 matching bases. Deletions cut 2 bases from V and 8 bases from J, with 9 bases between. The CDR3 consists of 13 residues. Per germline, CDR1 MGHDK and CDR2 SYGVNS. The CDR3 protein is CASSETAGEKLFF. Here the CDR3 DNA reads TGTGCCAGCAGTGAAACGGCAGGGGAAAAACTGTTTTTT.

CDR3 sequence reads: CAIRLANSGMNTGELFF. DNA for the CDR3: TGTGCCATCAGATTGGCAAATAGCGGGATGAACACCGGGGAGCTGTTTTTT. The chain carries TRBV10-3 and TRBJ2-2; 8 bases match TRBD2. Germline trimming cut 6 bases from V and 1 base from J; bases unmatched to any gene: 10. The CDR3 loop spans 17 amino acids. CDR1 ENHRY and CDR2 SYGVKD come from the germline V gene.